The source of this T cell receptor beta chain is a study of blood T cell repertoires in COVID-19 (dated by TCRdb to 2018 to 2021). As for the study more broadly: The collaborator samples originated in the United States, Italy and Spain and spanned the acute and convalescent phases of COVID-19. Where HLA class I and class II types were available, the types were taken from metadata supplied by the sample provider, not from assay-based typing. The prospective study material was composed of cDNA or gDNA derived from T cells, B-cell-depleted T cells, or PBMCs. The sample metadata nearly always contained a de-identified subject ID, COVID-19 status, age in years and sex. The dataset comprised deeply sampled blood TCRbeta repertoires from subjects exposed to, actively infected with, or recovered from COVID-19. Samples were obtained from the ongoing ImmuneRACE study (first 160 participants) and from 1,254 subjects provided by 6 global collaborators. A freely available public database, intended as a resource for researchers studying the immune response to SARS-CoV-2, is where the repertoires were released. Overall results and qualifications from the work: How much clinical and demographic metadata was included differed by source and by participant, and the metadata was provided uncurated.

With respect to this clone: The target of this receptor is not known. Base quality data are lacking; no much larger clone is found one base away.

Participants in the prospective study were aged about 18 to 100 years, lived in 20 to 25 United States geographic areas, and enrolled through a virtual design. To assign participants to cohorts, the prospective study relied on clinical history that participants themselves reported in a screening survey and a study questionnaire. For ImmuneRACE Cohort 3, a participant was defined as recovered based on two consecutive negative NP/OP PCR tests, clearance by a healthcare professional, or resolution of symptoms. In the prospective study, whole blood, serum and a nasopharyngeal or oropharyngeal swab were collected from each participant by mobile phlebotomists. Participants in the prospective study had the option to provide additional blood draws and questionnaires over a roughly two-month period. Before DNA extraction, prospective study blood samples were shipped either frozen or at room temperature.

The CDR3 numbers 13 residues from cysteine through phenylalanine. Only CDR3 DNA is held: 39 bases, read in frame from base 1. The germline V end is reduced by 5 bases and the J end by 5 bases; junction bases left unmatched: 4. The germline V gene (reference sequence) sets CDR1 to SEHNR and CDR2 to FQNEAQ. The immunoSEQ Assay, a bias-controlled multiplex PCR, was used to amplify TCRbeta CDR3 regions from genomic DNA. In the source study's methods: Nucleated cell counts per sample were estimated from amplification of reference gene primers within the assay. To quantify the absolute abundance of each unique TCRbeta CDR3 rearrangement, sequence reads were collapsed and filtered. For each sample, productive Simpson clonality was calculated as the square root of Simpson's diversity index over productive rearrangements. TCRdb provides this immuneACCESS table in a form limited to in-frame rearrangements. Some clones are lacking; in checked studies, under half of them reflect an unresolved V gene, and why the rest are absent is not known. Clone size and the V and J calls come from that table; the DNA yielded D and trimming. Within this sample are hundreds of thousands of clones, with about 88% of them counted one time only. The ten largest clones capture just under 3% of the sample.

This clonotype was sampled from a woman in her 30s who had recovered from COVID-19. This sequence uses TRBV7-9 and TRBJ2-5; TRBD1 matches 8 bases in the middle. Sequencing input: PBMCs or T cells enriched from blood (not recorded which). The CDR3 protein sequence reads: CASSRQGRETQYF. The sequenced DNA: TGTGCCAGCAGCCGACAGGGGCGGGAGACCCAGTACTTC.